This passage covers 9 T cell receptor beta chains from one sample sequenced in a study of blood T cell repertoires in COVID-19 (dated by TCRdb to the early 2020s). The library came from the immunoSEQ multiplex PCR assay. TCRdb obtained this table from immuneACCESS and retained in-frame rearrangements with V and J assigned. These tables miss some clones; where compared with another copy, unresolved V genes account for less than half of the shortfall, and the remainder is unexplained. The sample yields tens of thousands of clones; around four fifths were counted once. The top ten clones comprise 15% to 20% of the sample. Material for sequencing was peripheral blood. Every receptor here comes from a woman in her forties or fifties with active or convalescent COVID-19.

The chain links TRBV4-1 to TRBJ2-1; the D gene is possibly TRBD2 (5 bases). Germline CDR1 MGHRA, CDR2 YSYEKL. The ends were cut back, 1 base at V and 5 bases at J, with 15 bases in the middle. The CDR3 totals 16 residues. CDR3 coding DNA: TGCGCCAGCAGCCAAGGGGAGAGAGCTGGGCACAATGAGCAGTTCTTC. Translating it yields CASSQGERAGHNEQFF.

In the case of this clone: The same CDR3 also results from other DNA sequences found in this sample. The CDR3 spells CASSPPGGETQYF. Written as DNA, the CDR3 is TGTGCCAGCTCACCACCGGGGGGGGAGACCCAGTACTTC. V is TRBV18 and J is TRBJ2-5; TRBD2 matches at 7 bases. The CDR3 spans 13 residues. J lost 5 bases, V lost 0 bases, and 0 bases had no gene match. Germline CDR1 KGHSH, CDR2 LQKENI.

This clone showed up just a few times. This rearrangement joins TRBV6-6 to TRBJ2-3; weak D call: TRBD2 (6 bases). Germline V gene data show CDR1 as MNHNY and CDR2 as SVGAGI (reference sequence). The V and J ends lost 10 bases and 8 bases respectively, with 13 bases between them. This CDR3 has 11 residues. The CDR3 nucleotides are TGTGCCACGGGAGAGCAGATTACGCAGTATTTT. Residues: CATGEQITQYF.

The rearrangement joins TRBV19 to TRBJ2-1; D is perhaps TRBD2 (5 bases). This CDR3 contains 15 residues. V lost 5 bases, J lost 7 bases, and 18 bases lay in between. Germline CDR1 LNHDA, CDR2 SQIVND (reference sequence). The DNA of the CDR3 is TGTGCCAGTAGTTCGGGGAGCAGCCTATTAAATGAGCAGTTCTTC. Translated: CASSSGSSLLNEQFF. Full variable domain (rest looked up from reference TRBV19 and TRBJ2-1): DGGITQSPKYLFRKEGQNVTLSCEQNLNHDAMYWYRQDPGQGLRLIYYSQIVNDFQKGDIAEGYSVSREKKESFPLTVTSAQKNPTAFYLCASSSGSSLLNEQFFGPGTRLTVL.

This clone was detected a few times. The chain couples TRBV27 to TRBJ1-2, with 9 bases fitting TRBD1. The junction had 7 bases not matched to a gene; V was cut back by 5 bases and J by 0 bases. Per the germline V gene, CDR1 is MNHEY and CDR2 is SMNVEV (reference sequence). The CDR3 runs to 16 residues. CDR3 amino acids: CASSTRTGAANYGYTF. CDR3 DNA: TGTGCCAGCAGTACCCGGACAGGGGCGGCTAACTATGGCTACACCTTC.

DNA of the CDR3: TGCGCCAGCAGCTTGGAGGGGTCGCCGATCACAGATACGCAGTATTTT. This translates into CASSLEGSPITDTQYF. V usage is TRBV5-1 and J usage is TRBJ2-3, with D tentatively TRBD1 (5 bases). CDR1 and CDR2 from the germline V gene are SGHRS and YFSETQ. Trimming took off 0 bases at V and 2 bases at J, with 13 bases between the two ends. The CDR3 contains 16 residues.

The count of this clone is one. The chain employs TRBV3-1 (or the pseudogene TRBV3-2) and TRBJ2-7, with no clear D. Germline V lookup: CDR1 LGHDT, CDR2 YNNKEL (reference sequence). Trimming took off 0 bases at V and 6 bases at J, with 12 bases between the two ends. CDR3 length equals 14 residues. CDR3 bases: TGTGCCAGCAGCCAAGATAGGCTGCGAGGCGAGCAGTACTTC. This gives the protein CASSQDRLRGEQYF.

The chain recombines TRBV28 with TRBJ2-7, with a weak D call TRBD1 (6 bases). Between the trimmed V and J ends, which lost 2 bases and 2 bases, there was a span of 13 bases. The CDR3 totals 15 residues. The germline V gene has CDR1 MDHEN and CDR2 SYDVKM. The CDR3 DNA reads as TGTGCCAGCAGTTTAGCCTTAGGGGGAACCTACGAGCAGTACTTC. Protein product: CASSLALGGTYEQYF.

The gene calls are TRBV3-1 (or the pseudogene TRBV3-2) and TRBJ2-7, with D perhaps TRBD2 (5 bases). Germline CDR1 and CDR2: LGHDT and YNNKEL (reference sequence). Deletions cut 2 bases from V and 1 base from J, with 9 bases between. The CDR3 is made up of 14 amino acids. The CDR3 loop is CASSQSLASYEQYF. The CDR3 nucleotides read TGTGCCAGCAGCCAATCCCTAGCATCCTACGAGCAGTACTTC.